This TCR delta chain was obtained from a study of gamma-delta T cells after stem cell transplantation. The CDR3 spans 15 residues. CDR1 is GEAIGNYY and CDR2 is EKD in the germline V gene. TCRdb reapplied CATT to the RT-PCR reads. The sample includes 1,400 to 1,500 delta-chain clones, approximately 47% of them seen just once. The sample holds one count of this clone. This likely came from a read error, as a far larger clone is one base away. The sequence came from a human donor. It is not recorded whose cells these are; they may come from a transplant donor. The chain recombines TRDV2 with TRDJ1; the D gene is possibly TRDD3 (6 bases). The sample was gamma-delta T cells. CDR3 coding DNA: TGTGCCTGTGGGACCAGGGGGACCTACACCGATAAACCCATCTTT. Its translation is CACGTRGTYTDKPIF.